The rows below give T cell receptor beta chains drawn from one sample of a study of control samples from healthy donors and cancer patients. Libraries were prepared by immunoSEQ multiplex PCR; TCRdb keeps only in-frame clonotypes and omits some of them. The profile shows around 80,000 clones, roughly 88% of them singletons. The specimen was blood. The source of these receptors is a woman between 50 and 59 years old in good health. Each CDR3 is given with its conserved first and last residue. D genes are given only for firm matches. Some rows have no size entry. The others give once, few or many, or a class for an expanded clone.

. | 11 | TRBJ1-4 | . | TRBV20-1 | TGCAGTGGAACGGCTAATGAAAAACTGTTTTTT | CSGTANEKLFF
. | 15 | TRBJ2-7 | . | TRBV6-5 | TGTGCCAGCAGTTACTCTGCGGCAGTCTCCTACGAGCAGTACTTC | CASSYSAAVSYEQYF
. | 12 | TRBJ1-2 | . | TRBV6-5 | TGTGCCAGCAGGCGGACAGACTATGGCTACACCTTC | CASRRTDYGYTF
. | 14 | TRBJ1-6 | . | TRBV14 | TGTGCCAGCAGCCAAGAAACTAGAAGTTCACCCCTCCACTTT | CASSQETRSSPLHF
. | 11 | TRBJ1-2 | . | TRBV10-2 | TGCGCCAGCAGTGAGTTTGGTGGCTACACCTTC | CASSEFGGYTF
. | 13 | TRBJ1-5 | . | TRBV3-1/TRBV3-2 | TGTGCCAGCAGCCAGATGGGGAATCAGCCCCAGCATTTT | CASSQMGNQPQHF
once | 14 | TRBJ2-7 | TRBD1 | TRBV11-3 | TGTGCCAGCAGCCCCGGACAGGGGGCCTACGAGCAGTACTTC | CASSPGQGAYEQYF
once | 13 | TRBJ2-5 | . | TRBV5-1 | TGCGCCAGCAGCTTAGGGCCACAAGAGACCCAGTACTTC | CASSLGPQETQYF
. | 19 | TRBJ2-1 | TRBD1 | TRBV9 | TGTGCCAGCAGCGGCTCCGGGACAGGGACAACCCCACGATTCAATGAGCAGTTCTTC | CASSGSGTGTTPRFNEQFF
few | 13 | TRBJ2-2 | TRBD2 | TRBV7-7 | TGTGCCAGCGGGGACTATAACACCGGGGAGCTGTTTTTT | CASGDYNTGELFF
. | 13 | TRBJ1-2 | . | TRBV6-6 | TGTGCCAGCAGTTCCGGGGATTCCTATGGCTACACCTTC | CASSSGDSYGYTF
. | 13 | TRBJ1-2 | TRBD1 | TRBV6-5 | TGTGCCAGCAGTACAGGGGGCGCCTATGGCTACACCTTC | CASSTGGAYGYTF
. | 16 | TRBJ2-4 | TRBD1 | TRBV19 | TGTGCCAGTAGTATTGGACAGGGGGCTCCCAAAAACATTCAGTACTTC | CASSIGQGAPKNIQYF
. | 14 | TRBJ1-4 | . | TRBV4-2 | TGTGCCAGCAGCCAAGCCGGGACACCTGAAAAACTGTTTTTT | CASSQAGTPEKLFF
. | 16 | TRBJ1-2 | . | TRBV6-5 | TGTGCCAGCAGTTACTCGTCCCGGCTAACCAACTATGGCTACACCTTC | CASSYSSRLTNYGYTF
. | 16 | TRBJ1-2 | . | TRBV3-1/TRBV3-2 | TGTGCCAGCAGCCTCTCCACCTTACAGGGATTGGATGGCTACACCTTC | CASSLSTLQGLDGYTF
. | 11 | TRBJ2-3 | . | TRBV6-5 | TGTGCCAGCGGTCGAACAGATACGCAGTATTTT | CASGRTDTQYF
. | 13 | TRBJ1-1 | . | TRBV25-1 | TGTGCCAGCAGTGAAGCAGACCTCACTGAAGCTTTCTTT | CASSEADLTEAFF
once | 14 | TRBJ1-2 | TRBD1 | TRBV5-1 | TGCGCCAGCAGCGAATCGACAGGGGCCTATGGCTACACCTTC | CASSESTGAYGYTF
. | 13 | TRBJ1-3 | TRBD1 | TRBV19 | TGTGCCAGTGGACAGGGCACGGGAAACACCATATATTTT | CASGQGTGNTIYF
. | 14 | TRBJ1-2 | TRBD1 | TRBV7-8 | TGTGCCAGCAGCTTTGAGGGACAGGGGTATGGCTACACCTTC | CASSFEGQGYGYTF
. | 11 | TRBJ2-2 | . | TRBV6-6 | TGTGCCAGCACCCCCACCGGGGAGCTGTTTTTT | CASTPTGELFF
once | 11 | TRBJ1-3 | . | TRBV24-1 | TGTGCCACCAGTGCCCGAAACACCATATATTTT | CATSARNTIYF
. | 16 | TRBJ1-1 | . | TRBV19 | TGTGCCAGTAGTAACCTCCAGACGGGACGCAACACTGAAGCTTTCTTT | CASSNLQTGRNTEAFF
. | 14 | TRBJ2-2 | . | TRBV6-1 | TGTGCCAGCCGAGGAGTTTTGACCACCGGGGAGCTGTTTTTT | CASRGVLTTGELFF